This TCR beta chain was sequenced during a study of blood T cell repertoires in COVID-19 (TCRdb year 2020). With respect to the entire study: Samples from collaborators originated in the United States, Italy and Spain and spanned both the acute and convalescent phases of COVID-19. The prospective study material was composed of cDNA or gDNA derived from T cells, B-cell-depleted T cells, or PBMCs. A freely available public database, intended as a resource for researchers studying the immune response to SARS-CoV-2, is where the repertoires were released. The samples were drawn from two sources: the first 160 participants of the ongoing ImmuneRACE study, and 1,200 or so subjects contributed by 6 global collaborators. Where available, HLA class I and class II types were obtained from metadata supplied by the sample provider rather than from assay-based typing. Subjects who had been exposed to COVID-19, were actively infected with it, or had recovered from it provided the deeply sampled blood TCRbeta repertoires that made up the dataset. Nearly every sample came with metadata listing a de-identified subject ID, COVID-19 status, age in years and sex.

TCRbeta CDR3 regions were amplified from genomic DNA by means of the immunoSEQ Assay, a bias-controlled multiplex PCR. As for the authors' bioinformatics: The number of nucleated cells in each sample was estimated from the amplification of reference gene primers within the assay. Sequence reads were collapsed and filtered to measure the absolute abundance of every unique TCRbeta CDR3 rearrangement. For each sample, productive Simpson clonality was calculated as the square root of Simpson's diversity index across productive rearrangements. TCRdb carries this immuneACCESS record with in-frame sequences only. Its versions omit some clonotypes, under half of them owing to an unresolved V gene in the studies checked, with the rest unexplained. V and J calls plus clone size are reproduced from that table; the DNA served to infer D and trimming. Present in this sample are under 300,000 clones, more than 70% of which were seen just once. The top ten hold around an eighth of the sample.

Collaborating institutions collected whole blood in K2EDTA tubes following their own protocols. For TCRbeta analysis, collaborator samples were shipped as frozen whole blood, as isolated PBMCs, or as DNA extracted from either sample type. Including cysteine and phenylalanine, the CDR3 has 14 amino acids. Only the CDR3 portion is preserved as DNA: 42 bases, with reading frame beginning at the first base. CDR1 and CDR2 are drawn from the germline V gene: MNHEY, SVGEGT. Trimming accounts for 6 bases at V and 1 base at J, while the number of junction bases matched to no gene is 4. Comment on this clone: Its recognized antigen is unknown. Base-call qualities are not available, and no considerably larger clone is one nucleotide away.

The research as a whole found: How much clinical and demographic metadata was included differed by source and by participant, and the metadata was provided uncurated.

In this chain, TRBV6-2 or TRBV6-3 is recombined with TRBJ2-5; a stretch of 8 junction bases matches TRBD1. Sequencing was performed on peripheral blood. The origin of this receptor is an elderly man with acute or convalescent COVID-19. The DNA reads as follows: TGTGCCAGCAGCCGACAGGGGTCCCAAGAGACCCAGTACTTC. Translated, this is CASSRQGSQETQYF.